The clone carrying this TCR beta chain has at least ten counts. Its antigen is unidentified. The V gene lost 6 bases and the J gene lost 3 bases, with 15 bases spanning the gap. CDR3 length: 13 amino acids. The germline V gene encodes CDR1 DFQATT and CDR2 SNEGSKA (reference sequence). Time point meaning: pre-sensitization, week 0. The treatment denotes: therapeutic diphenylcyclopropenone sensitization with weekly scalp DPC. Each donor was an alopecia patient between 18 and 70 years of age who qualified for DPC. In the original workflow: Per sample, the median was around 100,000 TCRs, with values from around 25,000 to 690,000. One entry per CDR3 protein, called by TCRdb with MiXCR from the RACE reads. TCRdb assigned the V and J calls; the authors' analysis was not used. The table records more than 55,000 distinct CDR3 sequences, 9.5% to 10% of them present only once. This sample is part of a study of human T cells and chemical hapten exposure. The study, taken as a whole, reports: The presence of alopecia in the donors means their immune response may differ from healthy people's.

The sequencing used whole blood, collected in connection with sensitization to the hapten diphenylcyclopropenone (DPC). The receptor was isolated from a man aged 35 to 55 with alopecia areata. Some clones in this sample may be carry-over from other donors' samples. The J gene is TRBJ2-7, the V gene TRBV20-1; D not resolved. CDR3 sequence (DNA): TGCAGTGCCGCGATGGGCAGAGGCTACGAGCAGTACTTC. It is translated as CSAAMGRGYEQYF.